These 27 T cell receptor beta chains originate from one sample sequenced in a study of Ad26.COV2.S vaccination and SARS-CoV-2 variants. Sequencing used immunoSEQ multiplex PCR; TCRdb keeps in-frame clones, though not all of them. The table has just over 350,000 clones, 70% to 90% seen once; the top ten hold around 3.3%. Treatment denoted: about 20 received Ad26.COV2.S at low or high dose, single or two shots; 5 received placebo; per-sample allocation not given. Sampling was performed 63 days after the first vaccine or placebo injection. This material consisted of peripheral blood, taken in a trial of Ad26.COV2.S vaccine versus placebo. These receptors all stem from a person aged 18 to 65 who received the Ad26.COV2.S COVID-19 vaccine or a placebo.

Only a few counts were recorded for this clone. V gene TRBV5-5 combines with J gene TRBJ2-5; TRBD2 matches 8 bases. This CDR3 is built from 13 residues. The germline CDR1 and CDR2 sequences are SGHKS and YYEKEE (reference sequence). Trimming cost V 4 bases and J 2 bases; bases outside gene matches: 1. CDR3 sequence reads: CASSGTSQETQYF. The CDR3 region has the DNA TGTGCCAGCAGCGGGACTAGTCAAGAGACCCAGTACTTC.

The rearrangement joins TRBV7-2 to TRBJ1-1, with unresolved D. The CDR3 has 14 amino acids. V was pared by 4 bases and J by 5 bases, with 14 bases between. In germline, CDR1 is SGHTA, CDR2 FQGNSA. For the CDR3, the DNA is TGTGCCAGCAGCTCCCCCCGGTTAGGGACTGAAGCTTTCTTT. Its protein product is CASSSPRLGTEAFF.

The chain recombines TRBV20-1 with TRBJ2-1, with D perhaps TRBD2 (6 bases). Germline V gene lookup returns CDR1 DFQATT and CDR2 SNEGSKA (reference sequence). V gave up 3 bases and J gave up 6 bases, with 15 bases separating them. The CDR3 sequence is 14 residues long. CDR3 residues: CSASKEGFGNEQFF. Written as DNA, the CDR3 is TGCAGTGCTAGTAAGGAGGGCTTCGGCAATGAGCAGTTCTTC.

V gene TRBV28 combines with J gene TRBJ2-5; 7 positions agree with TRBD1. Germline values: CDR1 MDHEN, CDR2 SYDVKM. V lost 2 bases to trimming and J lost 5 bases; unmatched junction nucleotides: 11. The CDR3 length is 16 residues. The CDR3 DNA sequence: TGTGCCAGCAGTTTAGGAACAGGGGAGATTTTGGAGACCCAGTACTTC. This sequence encodes CASSLGTGEILETQYF.

V is TRBV4-3 and J is TRBJ2-2, with 15 bases fitting TRBD2. V was pared by 5 bases and J by 6 bases, with 10 bases of the junction left unmatched. Germline V gene sequence: CDR1 LGHNA, CDR2 YSLEER. There are 18 residues in the CDR3. The CDR3 coding sequence is TGCGCCAGCAGCTTGGGACTAGCGGGGGGTATCTTGTCCGGGGAGCTGTTTTTT. Translating it yields CASSLGLAGGILSGELFF.

The chain carries TRBV5-6 and TRBJ1-5; 8 positions match TRBD1. The CDR3 is 18 residues long. Germline-derived CDR1 and CDR2 are SGHDT and YYEEEE. J lost 0 bases, V lost 4 bases, and 12 bases had no gene match. CDR3 DNA sequence: TGTGCCAGCAGCCAATGGATCGGGACAGGATATAGCAATCAGCCCCAGCATTTT. This gives the protein CASSQWIGTGYSNQPQHF.

V gene TRBV18 combines with J gene TRBJ2-2, with TRBD2 as a possible D gene (6 bases). The CDR3 spans 15 residues. V gave up 3 bases and J gave up 5 bases, with 13 bases separating them. In germline, CDR1 is KGHSH, CDR2 LQKENI. CDR3 DNA sequence: TGTGCCAGCTCACCGGGACTCGCCATGACCGGGGAGCTGTTTTTT. Amino acid sequence: CASSPGLAMTGELFF.

The genes are TRBV5-1 and TRBJ1-2; D perhaps matches TRBD1 (6 bases). The ends were cut back, 4 bases at V and 4 bases at J, with 17 bases in the middle. The CDR3 loop spans 15 amino acids. Germline lookup yields CDR1 SGHRS and CDR2 YFSETQ. The DNA of the CDR3 is TGCGCCAGCAGCCCCCCGGGGGGGGGCGGCTATGGCTACACCTTC. Residues: CASSPPGGGGYGYTF.

The rearrangement links TRBV24-1 to TRBJ2-5; 8 bases align to TRBD1. J gave up 2 bases and V 5 bases, and 9 bases lay outside the gene matches. Germline CDR1 and CDR2: KGHDR and SFDVKD. This CDR3 comprises 16 residues. The CDR3 protein is CATSGPDRAYQETQYF. In DNA form, the CDR3 reads TGTGCCACCAGTGGTCCGGACAGGGCTTATCAAGAGACCCAGTACTTC.

This chain uses TRBV5-5 with TRBJ2-5; D is perhaps TRBD2 (5 bases). The V and J ends lost 2 bases and 3 bases respectively, with 14 bases between them. Germline CDR1 SGHKS, CDR2 YYEKEE (reference sequence). This CDR3 contains 15 residues. The CDR3 sequence is CASSLEGTREETQYF. In DNA, the CDR3 is TGTGCCAGCAGCTTAGAGGGTACTCGCGAAGAGACCCAGTACTTC.

The chain links TRBV5-1 to TRBJ1-3; weak D call: TRBD1 (5 bases). The CDR3 consists of 14 residues. In germline, CDR1 is SGHRS, CDR2 YFSETQ. V lost 4 bases and J lost 3, with 11 bases in between. This CDR3 reads CASSPGLSGNTIYF. Written as DNA, the CDR3 is TGCGCCAGCAGCCCGGGACTGAGTGGAAACACCATATATTTT.

The count of this clone is one. This chain connects TRBV19 to TRBJ2-2; 8 positions match TRBD1. Looked up from germline, CDR1 is LNHDA and CDR2 is SQIVND (reference sequence). Unmatched junction bases numbered 6, after V lost 3 bases and J lost 0 bases. The CDR3 is 17 amino acids. The CDR3 DNA reads TGTGCCAGTAGTATTACAGGGGGGTCGGCGAACACCGGGGAGCTGTTTTTT. Amino acid sequence: CASSITGGSANTGELFF. Based on the CDR3 plus reference TRBV19 and TRBJ2-2, the full variable domain is DGGITQSPKYLFRKEGQNVTLSCEQNLNHDAMYWYRQDPGQGLRLIYYSQIVNDFQKGDIAEGYSVSREKKESFPLTVTSAQKNPTAFYLCASSITGGSANTGELFFGEGSRLTVL.

This clone has ten or more counts. This chain links TRBV19 with TRBJ1-1, with D unresolved. This CDR3 spans 13 amino acids. V shed 5 bases and J shed 4 bases, with 11 bases lying between them. Germline V gives CDR1 LNHDA, CDR2 SQIVND (reference sequence). The CDR3, as DNA: TGTGCCAGTAGTCCCCTTTGGGCCACTGAAGCTTTCTTT. Residues: CASSPLWATEAFF.

The chain carries TRBV10-3 and TRBJ1-1; 8 bases line up with TRBD1. The CDR3 length is 13 residues. J was trimmed by 7 bases and V by 2 bases; bases with no gene match: 3. CDR1 and CDR2 from the germline V gene are ENHRY and SYGVKD. CDR3 region: CAISEDRGDEAFF. The CDR3 nucleotides are TGTGCCATCAGTGAGGACAGGGGTGATGAAGCTTTCTTT.

The CDR3 sequence is CASRVDPSGTGELFF. The CDR3 nucleotides read TGTGCCAGCAGGGTCGACCCCTCAGGCACCGGGGAGCTGTTTTTT. The chain uses TRBV9 and TRBJ2-2, with D unresolved. This CDR3 region has 15 residues. Germline lookup yields CDR1 SGDLS and CDR2 YYNGEE. The V gene lost 5 bases and the J gene lost 4 bases, with 15 bases spanning the gap.

This chain links TRBV15 with TRBJ2-3; 9 nucleotides line up with TRBD1. Germline CDR1 is LNHNV and CDR2 is YYDKDF (reference sequence). The CDR3 is made up of 16 amino acids. V shed 2 bases and J 0 bases; nucleotides not matched to a gene: 3. The CDR3 spells CATSRLGTGSTDTQYF. The CDR3 DNA sequence: TGTGCCACCAGCAGACTAGGGACAGGGAGCACAGATACGCAGTATTTT.

CDR3 sequence: CASSWSGLAVPQFF. The CDR3 DNA is TGTGCCAGCAGCTGGTCGGGACTAGCGGTACCGCAGTTCTTC. The chain couples TRBV5-8 to TRBJ2-1, with 11 bases that match TRBD2. J lost 12 bases, V lost 3 bases, and 8 bases had no gene match. Germline CDR1 reads SGHTS; CDR2 reads YDEGEE. This CDR3 comprises 14 residues.

The rearrangement uses TRBV7-2 and TRBJ1-2; D is ambiguous. This CDR3 region has 13 residues. Between the trimmed V and J ends, which lost 4 bases and 8 bases, there was a span of 14 bases. CDR1 and CDR2 from the germline V gene are SGHTA and FQGNSA. CDR3 sequence (DNA): TGTGCCAGCAGCTCCCCTCTGGCGGCCGGCTACACCTTC. Its protein product is CASSSPLAAGYTF.

This rearrangement joins TRBV5-4 to TRBJ2-5, with TRBD2 matching over 8 bases. The trim removed 1 base at V and 1 base at J, leaving 3 bases unmatched. The germline V gene encodes CDR1 SGHNT and CDR2 YYREEE (reference sequence). The CDR3 runs to 15 residues. The DNA of the CDR3 is TGTGCCAGCAGCTTGATCGGGGGGGGCCAAGAGACCCAGTACTTC. This translates into CASSLIGGGQETQYF.

The chain employs TRBV20-1 and TRBJ1-1; the D is unclear. Trimming cost V 4 bases and J 8 bases, with 11 bases left between them. Germline V CDR1 and CDR2: DFQATT, SNEGSKA (reference sequence). The CDR3 has 11 amino acids. The chain's CDR3 is CSAIPAWEAFF. The CDR3 nucleotides read TGCAGTGCTATTCCGGCCTGGGAAGCTTTCTTT.

V and J are TRBV5-1 and TRBJ2-1; D is possibly TRBD1 (6 bases). The CDR3 sequence is 16 residues long. Trimming removed 3 bases from V and 0 bases from J, with 13 bases in between. CDR1 is SGHRS, CDR2 YFSETQ, per germline. The DNA of the CDR3 is TGCGCCAGCAGCTCAATGACAGGTAGCTCCTACAATGAGCAGTTCTTC. Residues: CASSSMTGSSYNEQFF.

The gene calls are TRBV4-3 and TRBJ1-1; 10 positions agree with TRBD1. The CDR3 has 13 residues. CDR1 and CDR2 (germline): LGHNA, YSLEER. After removal of 11 bases from V and 2 bases from J, the junction contained 5 bases not matched to a gene. For the CDR3, the DNA is TGCGCCGAACGGGACAGGGGTAACACTGAAGCTTTCTTT. Its translation: CAERDRGNTEAFF.

The chain couples TRBV29-1 to TRBJ2-3, with a possible D match to TRBD1 (7 bases). In germline, CDR1 is SQVTM, CDR2 ANQGSEA. The CDR3 is 14 residues long. V was cut by 5 bases and J by 1 base, with 13 bases left in between. The DNA of the CDR3 is TGCAGCGTTACCAGGGGGGCTGGCACAGATACGCAGTATTTT. As protein: CSVTRGAGTDTQYF.

Of note for this clone: Other nucleotide sequences in the sample specify the same CDR3. The DNA of the CDR3 is TGTGCCACCAGTGACCCAGGACAGGGCACAGATACGCAGTATTTT. Encoded protein: CATSDPGQGTDTQYF. This rearrangement joins TRBV24-1 to TRBJ2-3; the match to TRBD1 covers 7 bases. CDR3 size: 15 residues. J was trimmed by 1 base and V by 4 bases; bases with no gene match: 4. Germline assignment: CDR1 KGHDR and CDR2 SFDVKD.

The rearrangement links TRBV4-3 to TRBJ1-1; D is uncertain. V lost 1 base and J 0 bases, leaving 9 bases between the germline ends. This CDR3 comprises 15 residues. Germline V gives CDR1 LGHNA, CDR2 YSLEER. The CDR3 protein is CASSQALGMNTEAFF. The CDR3 DNA sequence: TGCGCCAGCAGCCAAGCGCTGGGTATGAACACTGAAGCTTTCTTT.

The chain uses TRBV5-1 and TRBJ2-2, with D possibly called TRBD1 or TRBD2 (5 bases each). Trimming left V 6 bases short and J 5 bases short, with 14 bases between. The CDR3 has 14 amino acids. CDR1 is SGHRS and CDR2 is YFSETQ in the germline V gene. The CDR3 sequence: CASTGADKTGELFF. DNA for the CDR3: TGCGCCAGCACCGGGGCGGACAAGACCGGGGAGCTGTTTTTT.

This chain joins TRBV5-4 and TRBJ2-7, with no clear D. Germline V gene lookup returns CDR1 SGHNT and CDR2 YYREEE (reference sequence). Deletions cut 0 bases from V and 5 bases from J, with 9 bases between. This CDR3 has 13 amino acids. The CDR3 here is CASSLEGFHEQYF. In DNA, the CDR3 is TGTGCCAGCAGCTTGGAAGGTTTTCACGAGCAGTACTTC.